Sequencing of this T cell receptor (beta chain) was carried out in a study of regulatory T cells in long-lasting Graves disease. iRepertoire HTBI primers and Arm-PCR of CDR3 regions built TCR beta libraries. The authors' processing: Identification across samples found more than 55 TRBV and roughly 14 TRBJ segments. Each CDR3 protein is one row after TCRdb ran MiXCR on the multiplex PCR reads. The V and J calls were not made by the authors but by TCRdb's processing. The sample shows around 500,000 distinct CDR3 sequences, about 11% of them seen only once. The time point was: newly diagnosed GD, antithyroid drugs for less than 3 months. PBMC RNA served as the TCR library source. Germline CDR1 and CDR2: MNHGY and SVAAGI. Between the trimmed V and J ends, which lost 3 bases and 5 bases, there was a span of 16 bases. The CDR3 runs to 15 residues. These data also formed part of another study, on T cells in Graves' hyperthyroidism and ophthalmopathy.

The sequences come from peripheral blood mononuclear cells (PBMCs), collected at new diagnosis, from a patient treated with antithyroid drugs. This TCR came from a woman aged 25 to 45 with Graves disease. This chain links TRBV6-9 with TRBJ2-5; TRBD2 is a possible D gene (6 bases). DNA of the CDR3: TGTGCCAGCAGTTACTTTATTGGGGGGAGGGAGACCCAGTACTTC. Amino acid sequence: CASSYFIGGRETQYF.